This TCR beta chain was sequenced during a study of blood T cells in healthy people across ages. Whole-study results and caveats: More naive CD4+ cells and higher diversity were found in long-lived than in aged donors.

This clonotype was counted only a few times. Its antigen remains unidentified. A second PCR of roughly 7 to 11 cycles used a sample-barcoded 5' primer and a J-beta primer mix. TCRdb reprocessed the 5' RACE reads with MiXCR, giving one entry per CDR3 protein. The sample consists of about 290,000 distinct CDR3 sequences, roughly 26% of them appearing once. The CDR3 consists of 10 residues. Trimming took 3 bases from V and 4 from J, leaving 3 bases between them. The germline CDR1 and CDR2 sequences are DFQATT and SNEGSKA (reference sequence). Sequences were obtained from blood. The chain combines TRBV20-1 with TRBJ2-5; no clear D gene. The sequence derives from a woman in her 70s in good health. CDR3 in DNA: TGCAGTGCTAGCTTAGAGACCCAGTACTTC. This sequence encodes CSASLETQYF.